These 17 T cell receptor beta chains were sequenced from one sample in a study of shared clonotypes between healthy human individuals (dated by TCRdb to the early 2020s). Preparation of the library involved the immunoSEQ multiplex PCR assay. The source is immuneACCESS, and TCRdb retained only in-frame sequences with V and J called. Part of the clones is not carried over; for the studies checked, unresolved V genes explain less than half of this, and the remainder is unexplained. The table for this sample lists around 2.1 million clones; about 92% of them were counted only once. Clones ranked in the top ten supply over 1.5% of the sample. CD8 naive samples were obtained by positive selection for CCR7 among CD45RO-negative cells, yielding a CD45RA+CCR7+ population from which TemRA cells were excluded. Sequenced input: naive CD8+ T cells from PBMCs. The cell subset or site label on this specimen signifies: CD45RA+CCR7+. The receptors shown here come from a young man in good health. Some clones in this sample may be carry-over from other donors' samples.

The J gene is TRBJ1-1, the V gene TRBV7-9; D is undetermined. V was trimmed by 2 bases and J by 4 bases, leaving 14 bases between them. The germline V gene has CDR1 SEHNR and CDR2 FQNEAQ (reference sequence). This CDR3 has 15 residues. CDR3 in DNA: TGTGCCAGCAGCTTACCCCAGGACCTGTCCACTGAAGCTTTCTTT. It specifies CASSLPQDLSTEAFF.

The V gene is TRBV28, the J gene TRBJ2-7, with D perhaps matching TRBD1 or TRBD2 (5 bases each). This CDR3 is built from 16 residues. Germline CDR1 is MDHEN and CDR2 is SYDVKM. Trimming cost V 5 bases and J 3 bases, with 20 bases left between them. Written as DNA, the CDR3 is TGTGCCAGCAGTCCTACTAGGGACGGAGGCTACTACGAGCAGTACTTC. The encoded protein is CASSPTRDGGYYEQYF.

CDR3 DNA sequence: TGTGCCAGCAGCGTAGTTGTGGGACAAACGAACACCGGGGAGCTGTTTTTT. Residues: CASSVVVGQTNTGELFF. This chain links TRBV9 with TRBJ2-2; D might be TRBD1 (6 bases). The germline V gene encodes CDR1 SGDLS and CDR2 YYNGEE. The V and J ends lost 0 bases and 0 bases respectively, with 12 bases between them. CDR3 size: 17 residues. Together with reference TRBV9 and TRBJ2-2, the CDR3 gives the full variable domain: DSGVTQTPKHLITATGQRVTLRCSPRSGDLSVYWYQQSLDQGLQFLIQYYNGEERAKGNILERFSAQQFPDLHSELNLSSLELGDSALYFCASSVVVGQTNTGELFFGEGSRLTVL.

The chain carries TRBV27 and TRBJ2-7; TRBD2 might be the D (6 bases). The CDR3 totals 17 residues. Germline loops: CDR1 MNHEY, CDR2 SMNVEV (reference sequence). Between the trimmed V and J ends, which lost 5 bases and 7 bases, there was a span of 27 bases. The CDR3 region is CASSLGRGTGQNWEQYF. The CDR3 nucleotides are TGTGCCAGCAGTCTCGGACGGGGGACGGGTCAAAATTGGGAGCAGTACTTC.

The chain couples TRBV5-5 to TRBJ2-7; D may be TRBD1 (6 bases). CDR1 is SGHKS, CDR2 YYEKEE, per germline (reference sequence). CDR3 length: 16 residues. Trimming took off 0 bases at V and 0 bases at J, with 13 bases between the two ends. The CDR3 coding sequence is TGTGCCAGCAGCTTGGCGGGCCAGGGGAGCTCCTACGAGCAGTACTTC. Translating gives CASSLAGQGSSYEQYF.

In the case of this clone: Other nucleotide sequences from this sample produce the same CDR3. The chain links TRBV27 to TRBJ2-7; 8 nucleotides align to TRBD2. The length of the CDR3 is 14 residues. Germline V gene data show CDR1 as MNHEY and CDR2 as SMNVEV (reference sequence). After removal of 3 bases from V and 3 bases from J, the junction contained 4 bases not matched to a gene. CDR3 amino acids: CASSFERGHYEQYF. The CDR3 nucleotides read TGTGCCAGCAGTTTCGAGCGGGGGCACTACGAGCAGTACTTC.

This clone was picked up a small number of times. This CDR3 reads CASSNRRSDQPQHF. CDR3 in DNA: TGTGCCAGCAGTAACCGCCGGTCAGACCAGCCCCAGCATTTT. V usage is TRBV28 and J usage is TRBJ1-5; D gene unclear. Germline V gives CDR1 MDHEN, CDR2 SYDVKM. This CDR3 region has 14 residues. V gave up 5 bases and J gave up 7 bases, with 15 bases separating them. Full variable domain (missing parts from reference TRBV28 and TRBJ1-5): DVKVTQSSRYLVKRTGEKVFLECVQDMDHENMFWYRQDPGLGLRLIYFSYDVKMKEKGDIPEGYSVSREKKERFSLILESASTNQTSMYLCASSNRRSDQPQHFGDGTRLSIL.

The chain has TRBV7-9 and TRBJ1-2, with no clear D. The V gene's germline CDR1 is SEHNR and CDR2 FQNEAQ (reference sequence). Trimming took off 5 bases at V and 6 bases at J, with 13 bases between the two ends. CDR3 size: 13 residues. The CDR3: CASSRVMKDGYTF. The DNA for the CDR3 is TGTGCCAGCAGCCGAGTGATGAAAGATGGCTACACCTTC.

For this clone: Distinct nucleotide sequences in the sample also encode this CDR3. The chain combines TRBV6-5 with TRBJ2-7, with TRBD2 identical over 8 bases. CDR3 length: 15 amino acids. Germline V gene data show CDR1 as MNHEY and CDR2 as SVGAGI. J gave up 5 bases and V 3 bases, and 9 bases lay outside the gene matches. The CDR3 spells CASSYASGGRNEQYF. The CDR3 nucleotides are TGTGCCAGCAGTTATGCTTCGGGCGGGAGGAACGAGCAGTACTTC.

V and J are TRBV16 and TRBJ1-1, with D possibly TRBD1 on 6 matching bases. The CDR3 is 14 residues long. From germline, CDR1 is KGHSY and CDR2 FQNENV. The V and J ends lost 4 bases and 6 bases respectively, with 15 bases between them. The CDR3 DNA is TGTGCCAGCAGCCCTTCCGTCGGGGGCGCTGAAGCTTTCTTT. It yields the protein CASSPSVGGAEAFF.

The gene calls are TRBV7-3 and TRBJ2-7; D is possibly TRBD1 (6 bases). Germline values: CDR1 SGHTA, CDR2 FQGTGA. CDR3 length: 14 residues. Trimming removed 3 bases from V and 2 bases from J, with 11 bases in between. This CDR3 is CASSFATGTYEQYF. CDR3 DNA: TGTGCCAGCAGCTTCGCGACAGGTACCTACGAGCAGTACTTC.

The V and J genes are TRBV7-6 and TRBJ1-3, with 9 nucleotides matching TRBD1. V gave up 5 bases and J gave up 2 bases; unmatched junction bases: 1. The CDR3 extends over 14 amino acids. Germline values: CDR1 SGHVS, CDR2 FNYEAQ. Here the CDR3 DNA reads TGTGCCAGCAGCCGGACAGGGGCTGGAAACACCATATATTTT. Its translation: CASSRTGAGNTIYF.

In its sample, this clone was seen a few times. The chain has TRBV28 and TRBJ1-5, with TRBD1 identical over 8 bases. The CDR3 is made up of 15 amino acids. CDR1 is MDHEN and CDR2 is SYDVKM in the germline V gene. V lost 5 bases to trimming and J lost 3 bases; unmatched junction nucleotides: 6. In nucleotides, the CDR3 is TGTGCCAGCAGTGACGGGACAGGAAACAATCAGCCCCAGCATTTT. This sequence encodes CASSDGTGNNQPQHF.

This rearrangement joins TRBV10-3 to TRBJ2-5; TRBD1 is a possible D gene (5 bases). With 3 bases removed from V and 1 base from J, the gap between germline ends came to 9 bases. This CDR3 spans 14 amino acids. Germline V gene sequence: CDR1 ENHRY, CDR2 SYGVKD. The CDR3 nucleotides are TGTGCCATCAGTGAATTAGACAGCCAAGAGACCCAGTACTTC. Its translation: CAISELDSQETQYF.

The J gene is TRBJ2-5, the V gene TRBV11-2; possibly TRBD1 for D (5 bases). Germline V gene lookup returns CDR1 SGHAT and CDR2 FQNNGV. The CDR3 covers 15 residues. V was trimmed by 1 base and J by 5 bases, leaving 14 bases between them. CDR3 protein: CASSLAHRSHETQYF. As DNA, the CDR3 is TGTGCCAGCAGCTTAGCGCACAGGAGTCACGAGACCCAGTACTTC.

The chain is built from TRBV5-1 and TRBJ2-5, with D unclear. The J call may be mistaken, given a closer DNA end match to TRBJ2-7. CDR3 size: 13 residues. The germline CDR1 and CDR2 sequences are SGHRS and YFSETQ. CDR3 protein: CASSWMGTYEQYF. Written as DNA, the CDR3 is TGCGCCAGCAGCTGGATGGGGACCTACGAGCAGTACTTC.

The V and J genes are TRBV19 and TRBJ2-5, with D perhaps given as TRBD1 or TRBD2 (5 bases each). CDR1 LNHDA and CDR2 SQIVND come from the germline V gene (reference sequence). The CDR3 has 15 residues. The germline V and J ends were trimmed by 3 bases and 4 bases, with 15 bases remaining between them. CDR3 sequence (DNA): TGTGCCAGTAGTATGTTCACGGGGACCGGAGAGACCCAGTACTTC. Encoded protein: CASSMFTGTGETQYF.